Following are 16 T cell receptor beta chains from one sample sequenced in a study of cytomegalovirus exposure and HLA in healthy donors. The PCR contained 60 Vbeta and 13 Jbeta primers. The assay was immunoSEQ multiplex PCR, and TCRdb's table has in-frame clones only and misses some. The sample records under 65,000 clones, roughly 84% being singletons. Material for sequencing was PBMCs. These receptor sequences come from a woman aged 18 to 35 in good health and CMV-seronegative.

The chain has TRBV29-1 and TRBJ2-5; 8 bases align to TRBD1. J gave up 5 bases and V 3 bases, and 2 bases lay outside the gene matches. The germline gives CDR1 SQVTM, CDR2 ANQGSEA. The CDR3 runs 12 residues. CDR3 region: CSVDYRGETQYF. The CDR3 nucleotides are TGCAGCGTTGATTACAGGGGGGAGACCCAGTACTTC.

The CDR3 loop reads CASSVAPLGRTDTQYF. DNA for the CDR3: TGTGCCAGCAGCGTAGCCCCTTTAGGGAGGACAGATACGCAGTATTTT. V is TRBV9 and J is TRBJ2-3; perhaps TRBD2 as D (6 bases). Germline lookup yields CDR1 SGDLS and CDR2 YYNGEE. V lost 0 bases to trimming and J lost 3 bases, with 14 bases between them. There are 16 residues in the CDR3.

The rearrangement joins TRBV6-5 to TRBJ2-3, with TRBD1 matching over 7 bases. The CDR3 is 13 amino acids. J gave up 2 bases and V 6 bases, and 2 bases lay outside the gene matches. CDR1 and CDR2 (germline): MNHEY, SVGAGI. The CDR3 bases are TGTGCCAGCAGGGGACAGAACACAGATACGCAGTATTTT. It encodes CASRGQNTDTQYF.

The J gene is TRBJ1-5, the V gene TRBV10-1; 9 positions agree with TRBD1. The CDR3 is 17 residues long. CDR1 and CDR2 (germline): WNHNN, SYGVQD (reference sequence). The J segment lost 5 bases and the V segment lost 7 bases, leaving 15 bases of the junction unmatched. CDR3 DNA sequence: TGCGCCAGCACCTCCAGGGGACAGGGTAGGTGGGATCAGCCCCAGCATTTT. This codes for CASTSRGQGRWDQPQHF.

CDR3 nucleotides: TGTGCCAGCAGCCTCCCACTAGCGGGAGGGCCTTACATTCAGTACTTC. Protein product: CASSLPLAGGPYIQYF. The chain combines TRBV7-3 with TRBJ2-4, with 13 bases matching TRBD2. The V segment lost 5 bases and the J segment 8 bases; nucleotides outside the gene matches: 9. The CDR3 loop spans 16 amino acids. The V gene's germline CDR1 is SGHTA and CDR2 FQGTGA.

J is TRBJ1-1 and V is TRBV6-1; D is ambiguous. Germline V gene sequence: CDR1 MNHNS, CDR2 SASEGT. V was cut by 6 bases and J by 1 base, with 15 bases left in between. The length of the CDR3 is 15 residues. The CDR3 DNA reads as TGTGCCAGCAGCCCCGGGAGGTATGGGAACACTGAAGCTTTCTTT. Its protein is CASSPGRYGNTEAFF.

The chain couples TRBV21-1 to TRBJ2-7; the table gives TRBD2 as D, unverified against the DNA. TRBV21-1 is deemed a pseudogene. The CDR3 runs to 20 residues. In DNA, the CDR3 is TGTGCCAGCAGCAAAGTTCCCCCTGGACTAGCGGGCCCCGGGGCGTACGAGCAGTACTTC. This gives the protein CASSKVPPGLAGPGAYEQYF.

The V call is TRBV12-5, the J call TRBJ2-7; no reliable D call. CDR3 length: 16 residues. Germline CDR1 is LGHNT and CDR2 is FRNRAP. Trimming took 2 bases from V and 0 from J, leaving 14 bases between them. The CDR3 here is CASGLSAKRSSYEQYF. CDR3 bases: TGTGCTAGTGGTTTGTCAGCGAAACGCTCCTCCTACGAGCAGTACTTC.

The V and J genes are TRBV19 and TRBJ1-2; D is uncertain. Germline CDR1 is LNHDA and CDR2 is SQIVND (reference sequence). V shed 3 bases and J shed 2 bases, with 7 bases lying between them. The CDR3 is 13 amino acids. CDR3 region: CASSMTQNYGYTF. The CDR3, as DNA: TGTGCCAGTAGTATGACTCAGAACTATGGCTACACCTTC. The full variable domain, in which reference TRBV19 and TRBJ1-2 provide the parts outside the CDR3, is DGGITQSPKYLFRKEGQNVTLSCEQNLNHDAMYWYRQDPGQGLRLIYYSQIVNDFQKGDIAEGYSVSREKKESFPLTVTSAQKNPTAFYLCASSMTQNYGYTFGSGTRLTVV.

This chain joins TRBV5-1 and TRBJ2-2, with 7 bases aligning to TRBD2. Germline V gene sequence: CDR1 SGHRS, CDR2 YFSETQ. This CDR3 spans 16 amino acids. V shed 7 bases and J 0 bases; nucleotides not matched to a gene: 9. The CDR3 sequence is CASLEDAGANTGELFF. In DNA form, the CDR3 reads TGCGCCAGCCTGGAGGACGCGGGGGCGAACACCGGGGAGCTGTTTTTT.

The genes are TRBV28 and TRBJ2-4; 7 nucleotides agree with TRBD1. Germline assignment: CDR1 MDHEN and CDR2 SYDVKM. The V gene end was trimmed by 7 bases and the J gene end by 6 bases; junction bases not matched to a gene: 6. The CDR3 runs 13 residues. This CDR3 is CASKSGTANIQYF. The CDR3 DNA reads TGTGCCAGCAAATCCGGGACAGCAAACATTCAGTACTTC. Drawing the rest from reference TRBV28 and TRBJ2-4, the complete variable domain is DVKVTQSSRYLVKRTGEKVFLECVQDMDHENMFWYRQDPGLGLRLIYFSYDVKMKEKGDIPEGYSVSREKKERFSLILESASTNQTSMYLCASKSGTANIQYFGAGTRLSVL.

The DNA for the CDR3 is TGTGCCAGCAGCTTAGTTCGGGGATCCTACGAGCAGTACTTC. Its protein is CASSLVRGSYEQYF. V and J are TRBV7-8 and TRBJ2-7; D perhaps matches TRBD2 (5 bases). V lost 1 base and J 1 base, leaving 8 bases between the germline ends. Germline CDR1 is SGHVS and CDR2 is FQNEAQ. The CDR3 has 14 residues.

This clone was seen only a few times. V usage is TRBV30 and J usage is TRBJ1-6; 9 bases agree with TRBD1. With V trimmed by 1 base and J by 9 bases, 10 bases remained unmatched. Germline CDR1 and CDR2: GTSNPN and SVGIG (reference sequence). The CDR3 has 16 residues. CDR3 nucleotides: TGTGCCTGGAGTGAAACGGACAGGGGAGATACTTCACCCCTCCACTTT. It yields the protein CAWSETDRGDTSPLHF. Supplemented by reference TRBV30 and TRBJ1-6, the full variable domain reads SQTIHQWPATLVQPVGSPLSLECTVEGTSNPNLYWYRQAAGRGLQLLFYSVGIGQISSEVPQNLSASRPQDRQFILSSKKLLLSDSGFYLCAWSETDRGDTSPLHFGNGTRLTVT.

This rearrangement joins TRBV29-1 to TRBJ2-7; TRBD2 matches at 16 bases. Germline V gene data show CDR1 as SQVTM and CDR2 as ANQGSEA. The junction had 7 bases not matched to a gene; V was cut back by 5 bases and J by 3 bases. The CDR3 is 16 residues long. In nucleotides, the CDR3 is TGCAGCGTTCGTCCCGGGACTAGCGGGAGGGTCTACGAGCAGTACTTC. Its protein is CSVRPGTSGRVYEQYF.

The chain uses TRBV5-6 and TRBJ1-6, with 10 bases identical to TRBD1. The V segment lost 3 bases and the J segment 9 bases; nucleotides outside the gene matches: 3. The CDR3 sequence is 14 residues long. In germline, CDR1 is SGHDT, CDR2 YYEEEE. CDR3 residues: CASSYRDRGSPLHF. The CDR3 DNA sequence: TGTGCCAGCAGCTACCGGGACAGGGGTTCACCCCTCCACTTT.

This rearrangement joins TRBV6-1 to TRBJ2-7, with D possibly being TRBD1 (6 bases). The CDR3 spans 15 residues. In germline, CDR1 is MNHNS, CDR2 SASEGT. Trimming removed 0 bases at V and 0 bases at J, with 9 bases between. CDR3 in DNA: TGTGCCAGCAGTGAAGCCTTGGACAGCTCCTACGAGCAGTACTTC. This translates into CASSEALDSSYEQYF.